Below, 17 T cell receptor beta chains from the same sample are listed, as sequenced in a study of Graves' ophthalmopathy and Graves' hyperthyroidism. Amplified material comprised TCR beta CDR3 regions derived from RNA transcripts. Following a first-round RT-PCR that used HTBI primers, a second-round multiplex PCR was carried out. Each CDR3 protein is one row after TCRdb ran MiXCR on the multiplex PCR reads. Of 400,000 to 500,000 distinct CDR3 sequences in the sample, about 21% were seen once. Input material: peripheral blood. The receptor source for this set is a woman aged 18 to 35 with stable Graves' hyperthyroidism.

The CDR3 nucleotides read TGTGCCAGCAGTTTTGGTCAAGCCTACGAGCAGTACTTC. Translating it yields CASSFGQAYEQYF. The chain combines TRBV12-3 or TRBV12-4 with TRBJ2-7; no clear D gene. V was pared by 3 bases and J by 2 bases, with 8 bases between. This CDR3 comprises 13 residues.

This clonotype was counted at least ten times. The chain combines TRBV28 with TRBJ1-2; D is unclear. Germline CDR1 MDHEN, CDR2 SYDVKM. V was cut by 7 bases and J by 5 bases, with 17 bases left in between. CDR3 length: 14 residues. The CDR3 here is CASTLLWGKYGYTF. The CDR3, as DNA: TGTGCCAGCACCCTCCTTTGGGGTAAATATGGCTACACCTTC.

This chain joins TRBV11-2 and TRBJ2-4; D remains unclear. The CDR3 is 13 residues long. With 0 bases removed from V and 7 bases from J, the gap between germline ends came to 7 bases. Germline loops: CDR1 SGHAT, CDR2 FQNNGV. The DNA of the CDR3 is TGTGCCAGCAGCTTAGATTTAGTCAACATTCAGTACTTC. It encodes CASSLDLVNIQYF. Based on the CDR3 plus reference TRBV11-2 and TRBJ2-4, the full variable domain is EAGVAQSPRYKIIEKRQSVAFWCNPISGHATLYWYQQILGQGPKLLIQFQNNGVVDDSQLPKDRFSAERLKGVDSTLKIQPAKLEDSAVYLCASSLDLVNIQYFGAGTRLSVL.

In this sample, this clonotype turned up a few times. The V and J genes are TRBV19 and TRBJ1-6; D possibly corresponds to TRBD1 (5 bases). The germline V and J ends were trimmed by 5 bases and 2 bases, with 10 bases remaining between them. The CDR3 consists of 15 residues. In germline, CDR1 is LNHDA, CDR2 SQIVND (reference sequence). CDR3: CASSLRDAYNSPLHF. The CDR3 coding sequence is TGTGCCAGTAGTCTCAGGGATGCCTATAATTCACCCCTCCACTTT.

This clonotype has a count of ten or more. The chain joins TRBV11-3 to TRBJ1-6, with unresolved D. Germline values: CDR1 SGHNT, CDR2 YENEEA. Between the trimmed V and J ends, which lost 1 base and 10 bases, there was a span of 14 bases. The CDR3 runs 15 residues. The CDR3 DNA reads TGTGCCAGCAGCTTAGTTAGACCGGGCGGCTCACCCCTCCACTTT. It is translated as CASSLVRPGGSPLHF.

This clonotype was detected ten times or more. The rearrangement joins TRBV6-4 to TRBJ1-5, with D hard to call. The length of the CDR3 is 14 residues. V was trimmed by 0 bases and J by 6 bases, leaving 9 bases between them. Per germline, CDR1 MRHNA and CDR2 SNTAGT. The CDR3 nucleotides are TGTGCCAGCAGTGACTCTGAGGGAATTCAGCCCCAGCATTTT. The encoded protein is CASSDSEGIQPQHF.

This clonotype showed up many times. The CDR3 loop is CASSLYLGTDQPQHF. CDR3 DNA: TGTGCCAGCAGCTTATATCTGGGTACCGATCAGCCCCAGCATTTT. The gene calls are TRBV11-2 and TRBJ1-5, with D unclear. The CDR3 is 15 residues long. The germline V gene has CDR1 SGHAT and CDR2 FQNNGV. V lost 2 bases and J 5 bases, leaving 13 bases between the germline ends.

The rearrangement uses TRBV4-1 and TRBJ2-4; 11 nucleotides align to TRBD2. CDR1 MGHRA and CDR2 YSYEKL come from the germline V gene. The CDR3 covers 18 residues. With 1 base clipped from V and 3 bases from J, the junction kept 8 bases outside the gene matches. In DNA, the CDR3 is TGCGCCAGCAGCCAAGGTCTAGCGGGAGGAACGGACAAAAACATTCAGTACTTC. This sequence encodes CASSQGLAGGTDKNIQYF.

The chain employs TRBV2 and TRBJ1-3; D gene ambiguous. From germline, CDR1 is SNHLY and CDR2 FYNNEI. Trimming stripped 9 bases from V and 1 base from J, with 7 bases between. This CDR3 has 12 residues. CDR3 DNA sequence: TGTGCCAGTGGACGGTCTGGAAACACCATATATTTT. Amino acids: CASGRSGNTIYF. The variable domain in full, completed from reference TRBV2 and TRBJ1-3, reads EPEVTQTPSHQVTQMGQEVILRCVPISNHLYFYWYRQILGQKVEFLVSFYNNEISEKSEIFDDQFSVERPDGSNFTLKIRSTKLEDSAMYFCASGRSGNTIYFGEGSWLTVV.

Concerning this clonotype itself: Just one base apart from a much larger clone, this may be a read error. V gene TRBV7-3 combines with J gene TRBJ2-5; TRBD1 matches at 8 bases. The germline CDR1 and CDR2 sequences are SGHTA and FQGTGA. This CDR3 spans 15 amino acids. Written as DNA, the CDR3 is TGTGCCAGCAGCCTGCGACAGGGGTATGGAGAGACCAAGTACTTC. Protein sequence: CASSLRQGYGETKYF.

This clonotype was found many times. This chain uses TRBV15 with TRBJ1-5; perhaps TRBD1 as D (5 bases). V lost 0 bases to trimming and J lost 3 bases, with 12 bases between them. Germline V gene sequence: CDR1 LNHNV, CDR2 YYDKDF (reference sequence). This CDR3 is 16 amino acids long. The CDR3 DNA reads as TGTGCCACCAGCAGAGATGCACAGGCCCTCAATCAGCCCCAGCATTTT. Its protein product is CATSRDAQALNQPQHF.

The gene calls are TRBV24-1 and TRBJ1-5, with unresolved D. The CDR3 loop spans 15 amino acids. CDR1 is KGHDR, CDR2 SFDVKD, per germline. The V end was cut by 4 bases, the J end by 2 bases, with 11 bases between. CDR3 in DNA: TGTGCCACCAGTGACAAAACTACAGGCAATCAGCCCCAGCATTTT. Translating it yields CATSDKTTGNQPQHF.

This clonotype was seen a few times. The chain employs TRBV5-1 and TRBJ2-5; D remains unclear. The CDR3 covers 12 residues. Trimming pared 7 bases from V and 5 bases from J, leaving 12 bases between. Looked up from germline, CDR1 is SGHRS and CDR2 is YFSETQ. The CDR3 DNA sequence: TGCGCCAGCCGAATTAATGAGGAGACCCAGTACTTC. Translation: CASRINEETQYF. Complete variable domain (other parts from reference TRBV5-1 and TRBJ2-5): KAGVTQTPRYLIKTRGQQVTLSCSPISGHRSVSWYQQTPGQGLQFLFEYFSETQRNKGNFPGRFSGRQFSNSRSEMNVSTLELGDSALYLCASRINEETQYFGPGTRLLVL.

This clonotype appeared a few times. The gene calls are TRBV6-1 and TRBJ1-2; 8 positions agree with TRBD1. This CDR3 region has 13 residues. Germline trimming cut 4 bases from V and 5 bases from J; bases unmatched to any gene: 3. CDR1 MNHNS and CDR2 SASEGT come from the germline V gene. The CDR3 sequence is CASSGNRGYGYTF. In DNA form, the CDR3 reads TGTGCCAGCAGTGGGAACAGGGGGTATGGCTACACCTTC.

This clonotype appeared a few times. This chain uses TRBV3-1 with TRBJ2-7; TRBD2 aligns across 13 bases. CDR1 and CDR2 (germline): LGHDT, YNNKEL (reference sequence). This CDR3 is built from 16 residues. With 3 bases clipped from V and 0 bases from J, the junction kept 2 bases outside the gene matches. In DNA, the CDR3 is TGTGCCAGCAGCCACACTAGCGGGAGGGCCTCCTACGAGCAGTACTTC. The encoded protein is CASSHTSGRASYEQYF.

This clonotype was detected a few times. One base away lies a much larger clone, so this may be a sequencing read error. The V gene is TRBV7-8, the J gene TRBJ1-1; D possibly corresponds to TRBD1 (5 bases). CDR1 SGHVS and CDR2 FQNEAQ come from the germline V gene. The CDR3 extends over 14 amino acids. CDR3 bases: TGTGCCAGCAGCGCCTCGACAGCTAACACTGAAGCTTGCTTT. Translating gives CASSASTANTEACF.

This clonotype was detected many times. The genes are TRBV20-1 and TRBJ1-2; D gene unclear. This CDR3 spans 14 amino acids. CDR1 is DFQATT and CDR2 is SNEGSKA in the germline V gene (reference sequence). The V end was cut by 0 bases, the J end by 1 base, with 9 bases between. DNA of the CDR3: TGCAGTGCTAGAGACGCGGAGCTTAACTATGGCTACACCTTC. It encodes CSARDAELNYGYTF.